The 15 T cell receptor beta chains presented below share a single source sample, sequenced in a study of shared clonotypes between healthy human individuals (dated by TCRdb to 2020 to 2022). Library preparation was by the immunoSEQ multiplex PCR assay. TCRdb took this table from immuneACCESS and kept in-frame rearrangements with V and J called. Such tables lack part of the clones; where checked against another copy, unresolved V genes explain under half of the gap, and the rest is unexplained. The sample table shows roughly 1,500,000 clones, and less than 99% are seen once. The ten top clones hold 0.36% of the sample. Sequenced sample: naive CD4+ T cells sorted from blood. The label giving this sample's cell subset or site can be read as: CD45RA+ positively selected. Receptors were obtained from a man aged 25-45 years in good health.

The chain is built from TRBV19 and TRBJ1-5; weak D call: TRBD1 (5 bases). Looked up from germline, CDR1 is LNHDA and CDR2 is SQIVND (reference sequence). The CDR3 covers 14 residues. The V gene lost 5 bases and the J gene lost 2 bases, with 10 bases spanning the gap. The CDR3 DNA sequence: TGTGCCAGTAGTGGTAGAGGGGGCAATCAGCCCCAGCATTTT. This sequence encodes CASSGRGGNQPQHF.

CDR3 bases: TGTGCCAGCAGCCAAGATCACAAACGGGAGAGAAACACTGAAGCTTTCTTT. Translating it yields CASSQDHKRERNTEAFF. The rearrangement uses TRBV14 and TRBJ1-1; the D is unclear. The length of the CDR3 is 17 residues. The germline V gene encodes CDR1 SGHDN and CDR2 FVKESK. V was shortened by 0 bases and J by 2 bases, with 16 bases between the two germline ends.

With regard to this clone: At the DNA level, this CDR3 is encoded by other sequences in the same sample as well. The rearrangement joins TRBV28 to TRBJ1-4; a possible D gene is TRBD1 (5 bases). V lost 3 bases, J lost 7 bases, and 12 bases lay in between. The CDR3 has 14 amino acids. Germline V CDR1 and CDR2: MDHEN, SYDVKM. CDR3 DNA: TGTGCCAGCAGTTTGTCCAGGGCCGGTGAAAAACTGTTTTTT. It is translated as CASSLSRAGEKLFF.

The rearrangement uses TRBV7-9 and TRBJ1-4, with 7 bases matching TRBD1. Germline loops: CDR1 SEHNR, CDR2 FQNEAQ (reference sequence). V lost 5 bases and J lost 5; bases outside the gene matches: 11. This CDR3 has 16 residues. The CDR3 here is CASSQPPGQINEKLFF. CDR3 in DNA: TGTGCCAGCAGCCAACCACCGGGACAGATAAATGAAAAACTGTTTTTT.

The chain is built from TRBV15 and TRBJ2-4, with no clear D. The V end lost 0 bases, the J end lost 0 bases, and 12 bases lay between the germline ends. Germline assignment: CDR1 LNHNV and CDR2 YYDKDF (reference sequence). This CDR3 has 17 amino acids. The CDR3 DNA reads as TGTGCCACCAGCAGAGATATTGGTAATCTAGCCAAAAACATTCAGTACTTC. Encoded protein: CATSRDIGNLAKNIQYF.

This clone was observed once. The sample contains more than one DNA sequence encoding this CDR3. As DNA, the CDR3 is TGTGCCAGCAGCGTAGGACAGACACAAGAGACCCAGTACTTC. This translates into CASSVGQTQETQYF. The V gene is TRBV9, the J gene TRBJ2-5, with a tentative D call TRBD1 (5 bases). The V end was cut by 0 bases, the J end by 2 bases, with 8 bases between. The germline CDR1 and CDR2 sequences are SGDLS and YYNGEE. The CDR3 sequence is 14 residues long.

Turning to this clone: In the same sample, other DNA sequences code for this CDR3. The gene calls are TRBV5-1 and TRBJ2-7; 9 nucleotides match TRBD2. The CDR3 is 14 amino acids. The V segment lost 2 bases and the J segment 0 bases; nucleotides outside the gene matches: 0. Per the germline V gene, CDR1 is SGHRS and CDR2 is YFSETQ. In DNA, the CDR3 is TGCGCCAGCAGCTTAGCGGGAGGCTCCTACGAGCAGTACTTC. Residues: CASSLAGGSYEQYF.

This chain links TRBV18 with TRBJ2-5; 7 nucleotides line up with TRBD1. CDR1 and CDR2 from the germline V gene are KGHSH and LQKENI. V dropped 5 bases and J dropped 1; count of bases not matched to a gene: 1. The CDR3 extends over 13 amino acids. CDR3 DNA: TGTGCCAGCTCAGGGGACAGCCAAGAGACCCAGTACTTC. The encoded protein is CASSGDSQETQYF.

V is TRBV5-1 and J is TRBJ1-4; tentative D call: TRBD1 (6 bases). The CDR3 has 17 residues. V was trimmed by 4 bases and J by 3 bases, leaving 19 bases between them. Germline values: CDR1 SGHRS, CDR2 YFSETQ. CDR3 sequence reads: CASSGGGRLGSNEKLFF. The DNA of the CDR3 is TGCGCCAGCAGCGGCGGGGGGCGCCTCGGTTCTAATGAAAAACTGTTTTTT.

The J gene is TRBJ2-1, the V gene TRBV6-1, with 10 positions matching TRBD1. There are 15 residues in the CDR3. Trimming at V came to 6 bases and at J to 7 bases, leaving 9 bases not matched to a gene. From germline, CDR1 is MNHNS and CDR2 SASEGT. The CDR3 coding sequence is TGTGCCAGCAGGGAATCGGGACAGGGGTGGAATGAGCAGTTCTTC. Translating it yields CASRESGQGWNEQFF.

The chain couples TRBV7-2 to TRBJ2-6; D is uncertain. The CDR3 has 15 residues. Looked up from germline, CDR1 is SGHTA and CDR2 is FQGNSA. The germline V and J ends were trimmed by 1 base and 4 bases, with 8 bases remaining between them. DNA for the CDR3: TGTGCCAGCAGCTTAGAATCAGCAGGGGCCAACGTCCTGACTTTC. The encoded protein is CASSLESAGANVLTF.

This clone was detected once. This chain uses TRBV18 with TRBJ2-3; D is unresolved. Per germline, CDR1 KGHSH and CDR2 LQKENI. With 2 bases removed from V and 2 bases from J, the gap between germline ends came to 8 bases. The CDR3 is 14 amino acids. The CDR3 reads CASSPAATTDTQYF. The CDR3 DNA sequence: TGTGCCAGCTCACCAGCGGCAACCACAGATACGCAGTATTTT.

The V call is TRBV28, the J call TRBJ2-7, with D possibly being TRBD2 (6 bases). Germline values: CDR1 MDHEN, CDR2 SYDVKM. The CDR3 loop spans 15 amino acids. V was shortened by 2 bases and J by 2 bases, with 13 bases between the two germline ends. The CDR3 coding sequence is TGTGCCAGCAGTTTAAACCTAGCGACCCCCTACGAGCAGTACTTC. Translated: CASSLNLATPYEQYF.

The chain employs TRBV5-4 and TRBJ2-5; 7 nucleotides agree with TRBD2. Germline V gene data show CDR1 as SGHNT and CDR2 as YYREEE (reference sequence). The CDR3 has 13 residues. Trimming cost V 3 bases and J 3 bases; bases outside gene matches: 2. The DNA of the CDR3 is TGTGCCAGCAGCTGGGACTACAAAGAGACCCAGTACTTC. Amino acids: CASSWDYKETQYF.

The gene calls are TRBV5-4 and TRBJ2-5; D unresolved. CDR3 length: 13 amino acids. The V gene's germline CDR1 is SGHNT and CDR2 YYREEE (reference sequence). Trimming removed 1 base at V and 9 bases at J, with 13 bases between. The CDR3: CASSLSPTVAQYF. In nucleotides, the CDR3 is TGTGCCAGCAGCTTGTCCCCGACCGTGGCCCAGTACTTC.